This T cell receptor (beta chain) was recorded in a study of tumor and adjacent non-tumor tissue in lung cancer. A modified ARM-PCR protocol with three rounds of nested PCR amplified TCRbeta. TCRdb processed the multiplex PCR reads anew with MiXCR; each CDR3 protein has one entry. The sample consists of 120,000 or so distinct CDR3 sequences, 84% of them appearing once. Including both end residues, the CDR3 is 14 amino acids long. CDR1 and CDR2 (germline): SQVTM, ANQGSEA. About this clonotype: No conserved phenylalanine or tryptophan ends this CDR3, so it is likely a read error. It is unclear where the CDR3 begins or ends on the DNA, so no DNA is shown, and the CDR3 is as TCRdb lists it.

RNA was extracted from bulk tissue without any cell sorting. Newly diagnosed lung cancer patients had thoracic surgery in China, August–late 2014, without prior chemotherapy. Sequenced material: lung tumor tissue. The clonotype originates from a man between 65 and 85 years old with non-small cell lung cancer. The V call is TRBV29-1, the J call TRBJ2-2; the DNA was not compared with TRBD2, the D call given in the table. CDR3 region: CSTDVAWGTGELFC.